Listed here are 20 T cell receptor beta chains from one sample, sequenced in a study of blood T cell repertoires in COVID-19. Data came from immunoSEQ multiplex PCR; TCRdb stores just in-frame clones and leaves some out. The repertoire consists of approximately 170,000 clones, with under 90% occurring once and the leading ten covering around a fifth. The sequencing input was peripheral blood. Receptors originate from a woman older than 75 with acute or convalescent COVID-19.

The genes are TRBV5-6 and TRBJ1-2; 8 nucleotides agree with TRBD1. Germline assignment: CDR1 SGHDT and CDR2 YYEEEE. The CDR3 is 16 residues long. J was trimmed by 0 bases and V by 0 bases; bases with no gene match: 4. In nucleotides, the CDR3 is TGTGCCAGCAGCTTGGGTCCAGGGGGCCCTAACTATGGCTACACCTTC. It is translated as CASSLGPGGPNYGYTF.

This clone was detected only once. The CDR3 coding sequence is TGCAGTGCGGAGGGAGGGGATGAGCAGTTCTTC. It translates to CSAEGGDEQFF. The V and J genes are TRBV20-1 and TRBJ2-1; 7 bases match TRBD2. The CDR3 is made up of 11 amino acids. The trim removed 6 bases at V and 8 bases at J, leaving 4 bases unmatched. Germline CDR1 DFQATT, CDR2 SNEGSKA (reference sequence).

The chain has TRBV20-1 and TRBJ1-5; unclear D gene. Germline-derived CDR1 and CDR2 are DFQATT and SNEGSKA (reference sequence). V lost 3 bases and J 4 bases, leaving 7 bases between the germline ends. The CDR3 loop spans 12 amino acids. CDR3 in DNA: TGCAGTGCTAGTTCAGCGAATCAGCCCCAGCATTTT. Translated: CSASSANQPQHF.

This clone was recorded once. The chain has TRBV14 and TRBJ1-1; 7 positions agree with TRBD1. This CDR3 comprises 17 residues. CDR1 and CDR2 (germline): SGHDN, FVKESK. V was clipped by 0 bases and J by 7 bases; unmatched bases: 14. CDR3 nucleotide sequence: TGTGCCAGCAGCCAAGATCGGGGATTAACAGGGGCCGGTGAAGCTTTCTTT. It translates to CASSQDRGLTGAGEAFF.

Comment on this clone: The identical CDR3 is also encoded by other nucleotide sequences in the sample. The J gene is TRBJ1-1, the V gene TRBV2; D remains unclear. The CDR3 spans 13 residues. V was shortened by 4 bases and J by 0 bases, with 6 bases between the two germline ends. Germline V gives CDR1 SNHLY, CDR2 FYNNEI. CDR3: CASSVEVNTEAFF. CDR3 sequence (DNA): TGTGCCAGCAGTGTAGAAGTGAACACTGAAGCTTTCTTT.

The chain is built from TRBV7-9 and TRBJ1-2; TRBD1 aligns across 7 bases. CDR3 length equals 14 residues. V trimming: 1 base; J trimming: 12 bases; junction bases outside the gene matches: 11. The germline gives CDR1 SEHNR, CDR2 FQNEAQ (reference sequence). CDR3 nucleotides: TGTGCCAGCAGCTTAGTCGGGACAGCCTCAGGCGACACCTTC. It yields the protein CASSLVGTASGDTF.

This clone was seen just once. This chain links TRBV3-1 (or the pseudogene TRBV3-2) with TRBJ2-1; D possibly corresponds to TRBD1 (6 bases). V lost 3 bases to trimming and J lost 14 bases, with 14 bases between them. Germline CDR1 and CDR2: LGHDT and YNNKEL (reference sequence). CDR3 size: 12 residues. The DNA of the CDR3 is TGTGCCAGCAGCCAGGCGACAGGATCGGAGTTCTTC. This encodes CASSQATGSEFF.

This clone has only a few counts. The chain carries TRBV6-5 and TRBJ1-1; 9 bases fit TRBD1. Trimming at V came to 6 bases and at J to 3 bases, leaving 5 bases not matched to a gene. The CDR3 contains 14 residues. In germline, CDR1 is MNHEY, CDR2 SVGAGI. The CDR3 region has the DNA TGTGCCAGCAGGGTCACAGGGGGCTACACTGAAGCTTTCTTT. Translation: CASRVTGGYTEAFF.

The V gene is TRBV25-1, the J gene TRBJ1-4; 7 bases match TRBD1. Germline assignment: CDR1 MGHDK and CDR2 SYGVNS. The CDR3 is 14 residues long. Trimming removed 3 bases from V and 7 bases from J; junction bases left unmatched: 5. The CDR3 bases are TGTGCCAGCAGTGAGTCAGACAGGGCTGAAAAACTGTTTTTT. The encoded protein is CASSESDRAEKLFF.

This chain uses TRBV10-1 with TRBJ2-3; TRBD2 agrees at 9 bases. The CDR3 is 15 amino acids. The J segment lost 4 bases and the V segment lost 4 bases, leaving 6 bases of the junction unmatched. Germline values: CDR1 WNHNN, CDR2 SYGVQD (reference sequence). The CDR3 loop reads CASSGLAGRPDTQYF. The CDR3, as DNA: TGCGCCAGCAGTGGTCTAGCGGGAAGACCAGATACGCAGTATTTT.

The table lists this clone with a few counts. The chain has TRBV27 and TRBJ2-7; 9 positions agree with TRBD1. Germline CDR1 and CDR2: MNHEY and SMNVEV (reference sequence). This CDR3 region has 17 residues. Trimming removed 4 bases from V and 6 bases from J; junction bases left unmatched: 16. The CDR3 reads CASSSPRVGQGVFEQYF. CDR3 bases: TGTGCCAGCAGTTCGCCGCGTGTGGGACAGGGTGTGTTCGAGCAGTACTTC.

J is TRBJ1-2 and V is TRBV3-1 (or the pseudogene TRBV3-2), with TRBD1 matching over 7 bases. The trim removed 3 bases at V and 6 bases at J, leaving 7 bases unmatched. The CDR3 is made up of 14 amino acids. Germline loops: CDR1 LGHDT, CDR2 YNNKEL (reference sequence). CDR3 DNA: TGTGCCAGCAGCCAGAGGGGACAGTTGGATGGCTACACCTTC. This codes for CASSQRGQLDGYTF.

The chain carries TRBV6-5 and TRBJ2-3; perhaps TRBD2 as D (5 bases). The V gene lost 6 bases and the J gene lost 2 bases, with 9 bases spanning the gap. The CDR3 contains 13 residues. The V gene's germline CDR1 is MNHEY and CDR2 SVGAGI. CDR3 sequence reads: CASRLDYTDTQYF. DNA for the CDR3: TGTGCCAGCAGACTCGACTACACAGATACGCAGTATTTT.

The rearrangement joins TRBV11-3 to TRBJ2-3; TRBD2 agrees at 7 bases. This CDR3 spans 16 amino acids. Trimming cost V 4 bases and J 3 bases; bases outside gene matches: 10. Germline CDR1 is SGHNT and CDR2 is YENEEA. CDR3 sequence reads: CASSSHLGAGTDTQYF. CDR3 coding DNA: TGTGCCAGCAGCTCTCATCTAGGAGCGGGGACAGATACGCAGTATTTT.

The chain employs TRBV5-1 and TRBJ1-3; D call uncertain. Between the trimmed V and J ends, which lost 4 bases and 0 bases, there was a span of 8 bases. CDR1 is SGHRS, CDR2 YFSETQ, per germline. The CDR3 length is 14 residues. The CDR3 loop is CASSQDVSGNTIYF. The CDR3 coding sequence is TGCGCCAGCAGCCAGGATGTCTCTGGAAACACCATATATTTT. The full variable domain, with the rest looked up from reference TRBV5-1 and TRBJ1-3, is KAGVTQTPRYLIKTRGQQVTLSCSPISGHRSVSWYQQTPGQGLQFLFEYFSETQRNKGNFPGRFSGRQFSNSRSEMNVSTLELGDSALYLCASSQDVSGNTIYFGEGSWLTVV.

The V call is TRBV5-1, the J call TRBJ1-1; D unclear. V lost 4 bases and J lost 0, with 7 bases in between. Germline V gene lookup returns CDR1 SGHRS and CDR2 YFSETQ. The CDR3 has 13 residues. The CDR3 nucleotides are TGCGCCAGCAGCGACACAATGAACACTGAAGCTTTCTTT. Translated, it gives CASSDTMNTEAFF.

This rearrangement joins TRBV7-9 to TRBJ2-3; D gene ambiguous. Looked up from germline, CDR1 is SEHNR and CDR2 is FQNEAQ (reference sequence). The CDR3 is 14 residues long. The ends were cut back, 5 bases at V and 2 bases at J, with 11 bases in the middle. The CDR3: CASSPRSFTDTQYF. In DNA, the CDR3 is TGTGCCAGCAGCCCTAGGTCCTTCACAGATACGCAGTATTTT.

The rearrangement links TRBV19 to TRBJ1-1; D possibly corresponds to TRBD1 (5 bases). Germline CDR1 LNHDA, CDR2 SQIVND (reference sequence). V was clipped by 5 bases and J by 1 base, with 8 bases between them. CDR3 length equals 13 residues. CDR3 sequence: CASSYRRNTEAFF. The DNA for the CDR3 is TGTGCCAGTAGTTACAGGAGGAACACTGAAGCTTTCTTT.

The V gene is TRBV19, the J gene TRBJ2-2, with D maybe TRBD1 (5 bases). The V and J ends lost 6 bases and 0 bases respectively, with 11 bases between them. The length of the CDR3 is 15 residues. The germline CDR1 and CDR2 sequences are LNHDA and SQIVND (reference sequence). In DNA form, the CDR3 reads TGTGCCAGTAGCCACGGACACGCGAACACCGGGGAGCTGTTTTTT. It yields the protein CASSHGHANTGELFF. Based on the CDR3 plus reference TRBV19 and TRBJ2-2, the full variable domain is DGGITQSPKYLFRKEGQNVTLSCEQNLNHDAMYWYRQDPGQGLRLIYYSQIVNDFQKGDIAEGYSVSREKKESFPLTVTSAQKNPTAFYLCASSHGHANTGELFFGEGSRLTVL.

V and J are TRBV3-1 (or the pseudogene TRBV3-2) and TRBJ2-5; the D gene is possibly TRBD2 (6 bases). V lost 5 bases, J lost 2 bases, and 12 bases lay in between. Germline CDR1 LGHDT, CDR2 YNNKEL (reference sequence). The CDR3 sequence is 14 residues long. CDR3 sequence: CASSYRAGQETQYF. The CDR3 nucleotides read TGTGCCAGCAGCTACCGAGCGGGTCAAGAGACCCAGTACTTC.